Listed below are T cell receptor beta chains from one sample, sequenced in a study of blood T cell repertoires in COVID-19. Measured with immunoSEQ multiplex PCR; TCRdb has only the in-frame clones, and not every one. Among hundreds of thousands of clones listed, 70% to 90% were seen once. The sequenced material came from PBMCs or T cells enriched from blood (not recorded which). These receptors originate from a woman in her fifties or sixties with acute COVID-19. CDR3s include the opening cysteine and the closing phenylalanine or tryptophan. A D gene is named only where the DNA matches it firmly. Not all rows give a size; the values are once, few, many and, for expanded clones, a class.

j_gene | abundance | len | d_gene | v_gene | CDR3aa
TRBJ1-2 | . | 16 | . | TRBV7-9 | CASSESQAGGYYGYTF
TRBJ1-2 | . | 12 | . | TRBV20-1 | CSATDQGYGYTF
TRBJ1-6 | . | 13 | TRBD1 | TRBV29-1 | CSVGTDYNSPLHF
TRBJ2-7 | . | 14 | TRBD1 | TRBV5-4 | CASSSGTGGYEQYF
TRBJ1-2 | . | 16 | . | TRBV7-2 | CASSLEGVGRVNGYTF
TRBJ1-2 | . | 16 | . | TRBV7-2 | CASSSSTGFSIYGYTF
TRBJ2-1 | once | 16 | TRBD2 | TRBV9 | CASSVEAGGPEDEQFF
TRBJ1-1 | . | 18 | TRBD1 | TRBV5-4 | CASKDREASAPMNTEAFF
TRBJ2-6 | . | 15 | . | TRBV6-2/TRBV6-3 | CASSLQGAGANVLTF
TRBJ1-1 | . | 17 | TRBD1 | TRBV19 | CASKEMGQGREGTEAFF
TRBJ2-7 | . | 13 | TRBD1 | TRBV5-4 | CASRPDRAGEQYF
TRBJ1-2 | . | 14 | . | TRBV7-9 | CASTPQGGEQGYTF
TRBJ1-4 | . | 15 | . | TRBV15 | CATSSSRFSNEKLFF
TRBJ1-2 | . | 16 | TRBD1 | TRBV19 | CASSQARDRGFSGYTF
TRBJ2-2 | . | 18 | TRBD2 | TRBV19 | CASKIQQGFGRVAGELFF
TRBJ2-7 | . | 15 | TRBD2 | TRBV18 | CASSPGGGSSYEQYF
TRBJ1-1 | . | 15 | . | TRBV6-5 | CASSSGGFSHTEAFF
TRBJ1-5 | many | 15 | TRBD1 | TRBV6-5 | CASRLDRAGNQPQHF
TRBJ1-6 | . | 16 | TRBD1 | TRBV5-1 | CASSLNTGANNSPLHF
TRBJ2-5 | once | 13 | . | TRBV30 | CAWEISGAGGQYF
TRBJ1-2 | . | 14 | . | TRBV19 | CASSMDGTLYGYTF
TRBJ1-2 | . | 14 | . | TRBV4-3 | CASSQDTTAYGYTF
TRBJ2-3 | . | 16 | TRBD2 | TRBV2 | CASATGTSGRTDTQYF
TRBJ1-2 | . | 15 | TRBD1 | TRBV6-5 | CASSYQGQGGYGYTF
TRBJ2-7 | few | 15 | TRBD1 | TRBV18 | CASSAYDRVMREQYF
TRBJ2-7 | . | 15 | TRBD2 | TRBV29-1 | CSVQGLAGVTYEQYF
TRBJ2-7 | . | 13 | . | TRBV11-2 | CASSLPANQNRDF
TRBJ2-5 | few | 14 | . | TRBV2 | CASSERGHGETQYF
TRBJ2-7 | . | 14 | . | TRBV7-8 | CASSLQAISYEQYF
TRBJ1-4 | . | 13 | TRBD1 | TRBV6-5 | CASSRGQNEKLFF